The 3 T cell receptor beta chains listed next were all sequenced from one sample in a study of CD8 T cells in ankylosing spondylitis. TCRdb re-called the 5' RACE reads through MiXCR, storing one row per CDR3 protein. This table has approximately 250,000 distinct CDR3 sequences, roughly 10% appearing once. The material sequenced was blood, either unsorted or a sorted T cell fraction (not recorded which). These receptors were obtained from a male donor with ankylosing spondylitis or in good health (not recorded which).

This chain connects TRBV5-1 to TRBJ1-3; D unresolved. CDR1 is SGHRS and CDR2 is YFSETQ in the germline V gene. The CDR3 sequence is 17 residues long. V was cut by 0 bases and J by 6 bases, with 19 bases left in between. CDR3 in amino acids: CASSLAPRSRDQNTIYF. The CDR3 nucleotides read TGCGCCAGCAGCTTGGCCCCAAGAAGTCGAGATCAAAACACCATATATTTT.

This clonotype was seen at least ten times. The chain carries TRBV15 and TRBJ1-2, with a tentative D call TRBD1 (6 bases). CDR1 is LNHNV and CDR2 is YYDKDF in the germline V gene (reference sequence). The CDR3 contains 18 residues. V lost 0 bases to trimming and J lost 0 bases, with 17 bases between them. The CDR3: CATSRDLLGGGPNYGYTF. CDR3 in DNA: TGTGCCACCAGCAGAGATCTCCTAGGGGGGGGCCCTAACTATGGCTACACCTTC.

With regard to this clonotype: A read error may account for a junction end that differs from germline. The rearrangement links TRBV5-1 to TRBJ1-1, with unresolved D. The length of the CDR3 is 15 residues. Germline V lookup: CDR1 SGHRS, CDR2 YFSETQ. The CDR3 is CGSSLRAAINTEAFF. The DNA for the CDR3 is TGCGGCAGCAGCCTTAGAGCAGCGATTAACACTGAAGCCTTCTTT. The full variable domain, with the rest looked up from reference TRBV5-1 and TRBJ1-1, is KAGVTQTPRYLIKTRGQQVTLSCSPISGHRSVSWYQQTPGQGLQFLFEYFSETQRNKGNFPGRFSGRQFSNSRSEMNVSTLELGDSALYLCGSSLRAAINTEAFFGQGTRLTVV.